A selection of T cell receptor beta chains follows, all from one sample in a study of beta chain features in type 1 diabetes. Sequencing used immunoSEQ multiplex PCR; TCRdb keeps in-frame clones, though not all of them. This sample has a few hundred thousand clones, with around 14% found just once. Sequencing was carried out using naive CD4+ T cells from blood. The receptors were sampled from a man aged 30 to 39 in good health. Both conserved end residues are part of each CDR3. D genes are given only for firm matches. Part of the rows lack a size; the others show once, few, many or a class for expanded clones.

D gene	V gene	J gene	clone size	CDR3 protein	CDR3 DNA
.	TRBV29-1	TRBJ2-7	.	CSVGRAGSYEQYF	TGCAGCGTTGGGAGGGCCGGCTCCTACGAGCAGTACTTC
.	TRBV5-4	TRBJ2-5	.	CASSSTGAQETQYF	TGTGCCAGCAGCTCGACTGGGGCCCAAGAGACCCAGTACTTC
.	TRBV4-3	TRBJ2-2	.	CASSQVSNTGELFF	TGCGCCAGCAGCCAAGTATCAAACACCGGGGAGCTGTTTTTT
.	TRBV9	TRBJ2-3	few	CASSVGAGAATDTQYF	TGTGCCAGCAGCGTAGGAGCAGGAGCGGCCACAGATACGCAGTATTTT
.	TRBV7-8	TRBJ1-1	.	CASSLSRQNTEAFF	TGTGCCAGCAGCTTATCCCGACAGAACACTGAAGCTTTCTTT
TRBD1	TRBV10-3	TRBJ2-7	few	CAISNRQGVLDEQYF	TGTGCCATCAGTAACAGACAGGGGGTTCTGGACGAGCAGTACTTC
.	TRBV6-5	TRBJ1-2	.	CASSYSGGGYTF	TGTGCCAGCAGTTACTCGGGGGGTGGCTACACCTTC
TRBD1	TRBV30	TRBJ2-1	few	CAWSPIGQGKHNEQFF	TGTGCCTGGAGTCCCATTGGACAGGGCAAACACAATGAGCAGTTCTTC
.	TRBV4-1	TRBJ2-7	few	CASSQGQGLVTYEQYF	TGCGCCAGCAGCCAAGGCCAAGGGTTAGTCACCTACGAGCAGTACTTC
TRBD2	TRBV5-4	TRBJ2-5	.	CASSLRLAGQETQYF	TGTGCCAGCAGCTTGAGGCTAGCGGGGCAAGAGACCCAGTACTTC
TRBD1	TRBV7-9	TRBJ2-5	.	CASSKGQGQETQYF	TGTGCCAGCAGCAAGGGACAGGGGCAAGAGACCCAGTACTTC
.	TRBV25-1	TRBJ1-4	.	CASTSIAQGRGEKLFF	TGTGCCAGCACCTCCATCGCCCAAGGGCGAGGTGAAAAACTGTTTTTT
.	TRBV20-1	TRBJ2-1	.	CSISSYNEQFF	TGCAGCATAAGCTCCTACAATGAGCAGTTCTTC
.	TRBV18	TRBJ1-2	few	CASSPASEAGYTF	TGTGCCAGCTCACCCGCGTCAGAAGCTGGCTACACCTTC
.	TRBV19	TRBJ2-1	few	CASSTIPNEQFF	TGTGCCAGTAGTACCATACCTAATGAGCAGTTCTTC
TRBD2	TRBV6-5	TRBJ2-3	.	CASTQTAGVTDTQYF	TGTGCCAGCACACAAACAGCGGGAGTGACCGATACGCAGTATTTT
.	TRBV7-6	TRBJ1-4	.	CASSMPQQRKLFF	TGTGCCAGCAGCATGCCCCAACAGAGAAAACTGTTTTTT
TRBD1	TRBV5-1	TRBJ2-3	few	CASSPGGSPDTQYF	TGCGCCAGCAGCCCAGGGGGCTCCCCAGATACGCAGTATTTT
.	TRBV28	TRBJ2-3	.	CASTAVFSTDTQYF	TGTGCCAGCACCGCCGTCTTTAGCACAGATACGCAGTATTTT
TRBD2	TRBV7-2	TRBJ2-2	.	CASSLTSGKNTGELFF	TGTGCCAGCAGTCTAACTAGCGGAAAAAACACCGGGGAGCTGTTTTTT
.	TRBV21-1	TRBJ2-5	few	CASRRNMGLAGVLGTQYF	TGTGCCAGCAGACGAAATATGGGACTAGCGGGAGTTCTGGGGACCCAGTACTTC
.	TRBV30	TRBJ2-5	.	CAWSHKGGRQETQYF	TGTGCCTGGAGTCATAAGGGGGGCAGGCAAGAGACCCAGTACTTC
.	TRBV4-3	TRBJ2-1	few	CASSQERFDEQFF	TGCGCCAGCAGCCAAGAAAGGTTTGATGAGCAGTTCTTC
TRBD1	TRBV2	TRBJ2-3	.	CASSHSLRDRGQDTQYF	TGTGCCAGCAGTCACAGCCTAAGGGACAGGGGGCAAGATACGCAGTATTTT
.	TRBV9	TRBJ1-2	few	CASSVGQELNYGYTF	TGTGCCAGCAGCGTAGGACAGGAACTAAACTATGGCTACACCTTC
.	TRBV14	TRBJ1-2	.	CASSQAIVYGYTF	TGTGCCAGCAGCCAAGCGATCGTATATGGCTACACCTTC
TRBD1	TRBV4-3	TRBJ1-5	few	CASSQDALGQGYQPQHF	TGCGCCAGCAGCCAAGATGCCCTCGGACAGGGGTATCAGCCCCAGCATTTT
.	TRBV11-2	TRBJ2-5	few	CASSLVRQETQYF	TGTGCCAGCAGCTTAGTCAGGCAAGAGACCCAGTACTTC
.	TRBV7-9	TRBJ2-1	few	CASTLPSSYNEQFF	TGTGCCAGCACCCTACCGAGCTCCTACAATGAGCAGTTCTTC
TRBD1	TRBV25-1	TRBJ2-1	.	CASSEFGTADNEQFF	TGTGCCAGCAGTGAATTTGGGACAGCAGACAATGAGCAGTTCTTC
.	TRBV7-9	TRBJ2-3	.	CASSLAAPTDTQYF	TGTGCCAGCAGCTTGGCGGCGCCCACAGATACGCAGTATTTT
TRBD2	TRBV14	TRBJ2-1	few	CASSTGLAGANEQFF	TGTGCCAGCAGCACGGGACTAGCGGGGGCCAATGAGCAGTTCTTC
.	TRBV7-2	TRBJ2-7	.	CASSLVGGSRSYEQYF	TGTGCCAGCAGCTTAGTAGGCGGGTCTCGCTCCTACGAGCAGTACTTC
.	TRBV4-3	TRBJ1-2	.	CASSQDQGPDGYTF	TGCGCCAGCAGCCAAGATCAGGGACCGGACGGCTACACCTTC
TRBD1	TRBV9	TRBJ2-1	few	CASSVAPFDRGNEQFF	TGTGCCAGCAGCGTAGCCCCTTTTGACAGGGGCAATGAGCAGTTCTTC